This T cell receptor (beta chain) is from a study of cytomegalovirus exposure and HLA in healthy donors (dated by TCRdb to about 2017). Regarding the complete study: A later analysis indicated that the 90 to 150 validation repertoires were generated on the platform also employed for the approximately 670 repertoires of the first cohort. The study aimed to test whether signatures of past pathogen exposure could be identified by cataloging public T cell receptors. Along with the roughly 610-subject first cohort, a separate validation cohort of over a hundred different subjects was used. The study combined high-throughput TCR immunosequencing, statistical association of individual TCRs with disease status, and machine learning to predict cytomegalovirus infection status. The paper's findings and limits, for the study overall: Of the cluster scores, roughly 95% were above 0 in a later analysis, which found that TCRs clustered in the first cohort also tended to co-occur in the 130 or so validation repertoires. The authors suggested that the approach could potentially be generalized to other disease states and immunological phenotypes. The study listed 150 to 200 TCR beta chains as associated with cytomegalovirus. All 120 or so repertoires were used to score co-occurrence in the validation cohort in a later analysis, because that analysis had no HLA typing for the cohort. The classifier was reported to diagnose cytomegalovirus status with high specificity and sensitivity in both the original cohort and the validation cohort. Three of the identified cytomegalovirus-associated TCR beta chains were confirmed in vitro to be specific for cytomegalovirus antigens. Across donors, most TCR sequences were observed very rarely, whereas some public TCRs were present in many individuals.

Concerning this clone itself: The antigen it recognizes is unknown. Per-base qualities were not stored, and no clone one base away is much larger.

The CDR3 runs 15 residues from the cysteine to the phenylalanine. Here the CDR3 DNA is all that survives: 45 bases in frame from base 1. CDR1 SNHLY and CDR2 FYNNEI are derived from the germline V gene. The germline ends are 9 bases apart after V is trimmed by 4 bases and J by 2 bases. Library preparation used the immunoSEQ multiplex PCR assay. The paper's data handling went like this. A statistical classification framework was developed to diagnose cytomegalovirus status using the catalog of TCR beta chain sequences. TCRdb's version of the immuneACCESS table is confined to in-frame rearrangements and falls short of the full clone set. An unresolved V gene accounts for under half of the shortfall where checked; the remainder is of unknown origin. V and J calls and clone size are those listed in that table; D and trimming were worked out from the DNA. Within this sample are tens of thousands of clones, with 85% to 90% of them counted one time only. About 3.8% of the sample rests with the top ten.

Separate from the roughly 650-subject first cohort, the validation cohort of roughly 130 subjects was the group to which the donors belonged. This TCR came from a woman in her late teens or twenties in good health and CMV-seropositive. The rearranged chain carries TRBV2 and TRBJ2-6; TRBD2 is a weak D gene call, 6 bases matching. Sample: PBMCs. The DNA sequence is TGTGCCAGCAGTGTCACGGGGGCTGGGGCCAACGTCCTGACTTTC. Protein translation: CASSVTGAGANVLTF.